This TCR beta chain comes out of a study of molecular identifiers for immune sequencing clone quantification (dated by TCRdb to 2016 to 2018). Regarding the research as a whole: For a replicate experiment, RNA from roughly 21,000 or 96,000 naive CD8 T cells was divided into five aliquots, of which four were sequenced. CD8 T cells were used in a methods study to benchmark molecular-identifier clustering-based TCR repertoire sequencing (MIDCIRS) and TCR RNA copy counting. Here is what the overall study found, with its caveats: A single cell's worth of spiked-in Jurkat TCR RNA was reported detectable even among one million naive CD8 T cells. Identical TCR molecules sharing a barcode could cause highly expanded clone sizes to be underestimated. Spiked-in Jurkat TCR RNA (about ten copies' worth), which is not part of the donor repertoire, was contained in the naive libraries. When barcode sub-clustering was left out, chimeric consensus sequences inflated TCR diversity, with chimeras reaching as high as 47%. Clones above 20 RNA copies held over 97% of molecules in CMV-specific effector cells but under 1% in naive cells. Approximately 3.1 recovered TCR RNA copies per cell were obtained by modeling, versus about 9 by digital PCR, implying a capture efficiency of about 30%.

The library was produced with PCR. The sequencer was a NextSeq 500. Preparation of bulk TCR libraries followed a previously described approach, with the TCR primers listed in Table S5. The Qiagen AllPrep DNA/RNA kit was used to purify total RNA. Before analysis, reads from multiple sequencing runs of the same library were pooled. The paper's data handling went like this. Only reads with exact TCR constant sequence were kept, trimmed to 150 nt, and grouped by their 12-nt molecular barcodes. Reads in each barcode group were sub-clustered using a 15% Levenshtein threshold, and a quality-weighted consensus sequence was built for each RNA molecule. Non-functional sequences were discarded, and so were lower-count sequences lying one edit away from another sequence. Barcode sub-clusters with fewer than 20% of the maximum read count were removed, based on fitting two negative binomial distributions. Using fastp at Q25 and MiXCR, TCRdb reprocessed the public reads and kept productive beta chains. Each entry is one CDR3 protein sequence, shown with its most common DNA and genes. The V and J calls and clone size come from TCRdb's table, not from the authors' own analysis. For this sample there are some 89,000 distinct CDR3 sequences; less than 25% appear just once. The ten most abundant clones make up approximately 0.91% of the sample.

Counted from cysteine to phenylalanine, this CDR3 has 15 amino acids. Of all the DNA, just the CDR3 is kept, 45 bases in frame from base 1. CDR1 and CDR2 are read off the germline V gene (reference sequence) as DFQATT and SNEGSKA. Libraries of naive CD8 T cells were generated from roughly 20,000 to 1,000,000 sorted cells, with 10%, 30% or 50% of the purified RNA used. On a BD FACSAria II, naive CD8 T cells were FACS-sorted as CD8+CD4-CCR7+CD45RA+ and collected into RLT Plus buffer. To test detection sensitivity, Jurkat RNA equivalent to more than 8 TCR copies was spiked into samples of roughly 18,000-1,000,000 naive CD8 T cells. CD8 T cells were enriched using RosetteSep CD8+ T Cell Enrichment Cocktail and Ficoll-Paque, and the enriched cells then underwent ACK red cell lysis. Points on this clonotype: The clone's antigen remains unknown. A read error may produce the germline difference seen at one junction end.

Source material: naive CD8+ T cells from blood, with Jurkat cell RNA spiked in. The cell subset or site label, read with the paper, signifies: FACS-sorted CD8+CD4-CCR7+CD45RA+ naive T cells. The receptor was derived from a human donor in good health. Some libraries in this study had Jurkat cell RNA spiked in. Recombination connected TRBV20-1 to TRBJ2-5; the D gene remains uncertain. CDR3 region: CSASIRLASSETQDF. At the DNA level, the sequence is TGCAGTGCTAGTATACGGTTAGCTAGTTCGGAGACCCAGGACTTC.